The clone carrying this T cell receptor (beta chain) was counted between two and nine times. It was with a sample-barcoded 5' primer and a J-beta primer mix that a second PCR of roughly 7 to 12 cycles was run. Each CDR3 protein gets one entry after TCRdb re-called the 5' RACE reads with MiXCR. The repertoire consists of fewer than 2,000,000 distinct CDR3 sequences, with about 32% occurring once and the leading ten covering roughly 10%. The data stem from a study of blood T cells in healthy people across ages. The specimen was blood. The source is a woman in her 30s in good health.

The CDR3 loop reads CASSELGRRGDNEQFF. The CDR3 DNA is TGTGCCAGCAGTGAATTAGGGCGTCGGGGGGACAATGAGCAGTTCTTC. The chain links TRBV7-9 to TRBJ2-1; TRBD2 aligns across 7 bases. The CDR3 loop spans 16 amino acids. The V gene's germline CDR1 is SEHNR and CDR2 FQNEAQ (reference sequence). With 6 bases clipped from V and 5 bases from J, the junction kept 13 bases outside the gene matches.